The clone carrying this T cell receptor (beta chain) was recorded only once. The sample is drawn from a study of blood T cell repertoires in COVID-19. Study-level background: Samples representing acute and convalescent COVID-19 were sourced from the United States, Italy and Spain.

Seattle's cohort entered during active infection and was followed longitudinally. Original methodology: Estimation of nucleated cell counts was performed using reference gene primer amplification. Repertoires were generated with immunoSEQ multiplex PCR, while TCRdb's copy carries only in-frame clones and drops some. Clonal size and the V and J genes are those of that table, whereas D and trimming came from the DNA. The repertoire holds 150,000 to 200,000 clones, with over 80% as singletons. Sequencing input: peripheral blood. This TCR was recovered from a woman aged 60-75 years with COVID-19, enrolled during active disease.

The CDR3 protein is CASSLRGISGYTF. In DNA form, the CDR3 reads TGTGCCAGCAGCTTGCGAGGGATCAGTGGCTACACCTTC. The chain combines TRBV7-2 with TRBJ1-2, with no clear D. With 3 bases removed from V and 7 bases from J, the gap between germline ends came to 12 bases. The CDR3 is 13 residues long. The germline V gene has CDR1 SGHTA and CDR2 FQGNSA.